The 23 T cell receptor beta chains below were found in one sample sequenced in a study of CD8 T cells in ankylosing spondylitis (dated by TCRdb to 2015 to 2018). Library prep was done by 5' RACE. The instrument given in TCRdb is Illumina HiSeq 2500. In-frame beta chains were kept once TCRdb had trimmed the public reads at Q25 with fastp and called clones with MiXCR. Each CDR3 protein appears once, grouped with its most common genes and DNA. The sample records 200,000 or so distinct CDR3 sequences, over 10% of which are singletons. The top ten constitute 8% to 13% of the sample. Sequences were obtained from blood, either unsorted or a sorted T cell fraction (not recorded which). All receptors derive from a female donor with ankylosing spondylitis or in good health (not recorded which).

This clonotype was seen at least ten times. This chain uses TRBV29-1 with TRBJ1-5, with D hard to call. With 0 bases removed from V and 5 bases from J, the gap between germline ends came to 5 bases. The CDR3 runs 12 residues. Per the germline V gene, CDR1 is SQVTM and CDR2 is ANQGSEA. The DNA of the CDR3 is TGCAGCGTTGAAGATGGCCATCAGCCCCAGCATTTT. This gives the protein CSVEDGHQPQHF.

This clonotype was recorded a few times. The chain couples TRBV7-9 to TRBJ2-7, with 9 positions matching TRBD1. The CDR3 runs to 17 residues. Losses at the gene ends were 0 bases for V and 0 bases for J; bases not matched to a gene: 6. The V gene's germline CDR1 is SEHNR and CDR2 FQNEAQ (reference sequence). The CDR3 DNA sequence: TGTGCCAGCAGCTTAGCACTCCGGGACAGGGACTCCTACGAGCAGTACTTC. It is translated as CASSLALRDRDSYEQYF.

The V gene is TRBV7-2, the J gene TRBJ1-1, with a weak D call TRBD1 (6 bases). With 0 bases removed from V and 10 bases from J, the gap between germline ends came to 18 bases. CDR1 SGHTA and CDR2 FQGNSA come from the germline V gene. The CDR3 extends over 15 amino acids. CDR3 residues: CASSLASGARAGAFF. CDR3 DNA: TGTGCCAGCAGCTTAGCTTCGGGGGCCCGGGCCGGAGCTTTCTTT.

This clonotype was seen at least ten times. The genes are TRBV21-1 and TRBJ1-4. TRBV21-1 is shown as a pseudogene. The CDR3 consists of 18 residues. The CDR3 DNA reads as TGTGCCAGCAGCAAAGAAATGCAGGAAGGAAGGACTAATGAAAAACTGTTTTTT. This gives the protein CASSKEMQEGRTNEKLFF.

The rearrangement links TRBV3-1 to TRBJ2-5; the D is unclear. V was pared by 0 bases and J by 4 bases, with 12 bases between. The CDR3 consists of 15 residues. The V gene's germline CDR1 is LGHDT and CDR2 YNNKEL (reference sequence). CDR3 DNA sequence: TGTGCCAGCAGCCAAGATGGGCTAGTGGGAGAGACCCAGTACTTC. Its translation: CASSQDGLVGETQYF.

This clonotype was seen at least ten times. The chain is built from TRBV6-4 and TRBJ2-1; 12 bases map to TRBD2. The V gene's germline CDR1 is MRHNA and CDR2 SNTAGT. The CDR3 is 16 residues long. V dropped 8 bases and J dropped 6; count of bases not matched to a gene: 11. In DNA form, the CDR3 reads TGTGCCAGCGGGGAGACTAGCGGGAGTGGTATCAATGAGCAGTTCTTC. As protein: CASGETSGSGINEQFF.

The table lists this clonotype with many counts. The genes are TRBV30 and TRBJ1-1, with TRBD1 as a possible D gene (5 bases). CDR1 GTSNPN and CDR2 SVGIG come from the germline V gene (reference sequence). The CDR3 consists of 15 residues. Trimming removed 5 bases from V and 0 bases from J, with 16 bases in between. The CDR3 region is CAWGPEGFMNTEAFF. CDR3 bases: TGTGCCTGGGGTCCGGAGGGGTTCATGAACACTGAAGCTTTCTTT.

Ten or more counts support this clonotype. This rearrangement joins TRBV9 to TRBJ1-1; no definite D call. The CDR3 loop spans 14 amino acids. Germline-derived CDR1 and CDR2 are SGDLS and YYNGEE. V lost 1 base and J lost 10, with 17 bases in between. The DNA of the CDR3 is TGTGCCAGCAGCGTAACGGACTCCCGAAAGGTAGCTTTCTTT. This translates into CASSVTDSRKVAFF. Combining the CDR3 with reference TRBV9 and TRBJ1-1 gives the whole variable domain DSGVTQTPKHLITATGQRVTLRCSPRSGDLSVYWYQQSLDQGLQFLIQYYNGEERAKGNILERFSAQQFPDLHSELNLSSLELGDSALYFCASSVTDSRKVAFFGQGTRLTVV.

The chain couples TRBV7-2 to TRBJ2-7, with TRBD2 matching over 8 bases. The V and J ends lost 7 bases and 2 bases, in that order; junction bases with no gene match: 4. CDR1 and CDR2 from the germline V gene are SGHTA and FQGNSA. CDR3 length: 13 residues. The DNA for the CDR3 is TGTGCCAGCACCACTAGCGGAGCCTACGAGCAGTACTTC. This gives the protein CASTTSGAYEQYF.

The rearrangement uses TRBV20-1 and TRBJ1-1; TRBD1 matches at 8 bases. Germline V lookup: CDR1 DFQATT, CDR2 SNEGSKA (reference sequence). With V trimmed by 0 bases and J by 10 bases, 7 bases remained unmatched. This CDR3 region has 13 residues. In DNA form, the CDR3 reads TGCAGTGCTAGAGATCCAGGGGGCCTCGCAGCTTTCTTT. This encodes CSARDPGGLAAFF.

This clonotype was picked up a small number of times. V is TRBV20-1 and J is TRBJ2-3; 9 nucleotides match TRBD2. CDR3 length: 14 residues. V lost 3 bases and J lost 5; bases outside the gene matches: 6. CDR1 and CDR2 from the germline V gene are DFQATT and SNEGSKA (reference sequence). The CDR3: CSARVSGSLDTQYF. CDR3 in DNA: TGCAGTGCTAGGGTTAGCGGGAGTCTAGATACGCAGTATTTT.

This clonotype came up many times. The chain uses TRBV25-1 and TRBJ2-7; D not certain. The CDR3 totals 12 residues. Trimming cost V 8 bases and J 0 bases, with 8 bases left between them. Germline lookup yields CDR1 MGHDK and CDR2 SYGVNS. CDR3: CASEENSYEQYF. CDR3 bases: TGTGCCAGCGAGGAAAACTCCTACGAGCAGTACTTC.

This clonotype was recorded many times. This chain uses TRBV14 with TRBJ2-1; D unresolved. The CDR3 has 13 amino acids. V lost 0 bases and J 13 bases, leaving 13 bases between the germline ends. CDR1 is SGHDN, CDR2 FVKESK, per germline. CDR3 in amino acids: CASSQDQALRQFF. CDR3 nucleotides: TGTGCCAGCAGCCAAGATCAAGCCTTAAGACAGTTCTTC.

This clonotype occurred many times. The chain combines TRBV28 with TRBJ1-4; D remains unclear. Germline lookup yields CDR1 MDHEN and CDR2 SYDVKM. V lost 8 bases to trimming and J lost 14 bases, with 15 bases between them. This CDR3 has 11 residues. CDR3 sequence reads: CASGWSRTLFF. In nucleotides, the CDR3 is TGTGCCAGCGGATGGAGCCGGACCCTGTTTTTT.

This clonotype occurred many times. This sequence joins TRBV7-3 and TRBJ2-1; no firm D call. The germline CDR1 and CDR2 sequences are SGHTA and FQGTGA. V was trimmed by 4 bases and J by 0 bases, leaving 10 bases between them. The CDR3 is made up of 15 amino acids. The CDR3 DNA sequence: TGTGCCAGCAGCTCCGCAGGTGTCTCCTACAATGAGCAGTTCTTC. Protein: CASSSAGVSYNEQFF.

This clonotype has at least ten counts. The chain uses TRBV7-6 and TRBJ2-7; TRBD2 agrees at 8 bases. Trimming at V came to 2 bases and at J to 4 bases, leaving 10 bases not matched to a gene. The CDR3 loop spans 16 amino acids. Germline V gene sequence: CDR1 SGHVS, CDR2 FNYEAQ. CDR3 nucleotide sequence: TGTGCCAGCAGCTTATCACTAAGCGGGAGAGGTTACGAGCAGTACTTC. It codes for CASSLSLSGRGYEQYF.

In the case of this clonotype: This clone may be a read error of a much larger clone one base away. A read error is likely, as this CDR3 ends without the conserved phenylalanine or tryptophan. V and J are TRBV27 and TRBJ1-5, with 8 bases aligning to TRBD1. This CDR3 region has 16 residues. CDR1 and CDR2 from the germline V gene are MNHEY and SMNVEV (reference sequence). Trimming took 6 bases from V and 2 from J; bases not matched to a gene: 9. CDR3 loop: CASRPLTGVGNQPQHY. The CDR3 bases are TGTGCCAGCAGACCTCTGACAGGGGTGGGCAATCAGCCCCAGCATTAT.

This clonotype was recorded at least ten times. This sequence joins TRBV28 and TRBJ2-1; D is unclear. Between the trimmed V and J ends, which lost 7 bases and 5 bases, there was a span of 6 bases. The CDR3 loop spans 11 amino acids. CDR1 is MDHEN, CDR2 SYDVKM, per germline. Here the CDR3 DNA reads TGTGCCAGCATACAAAACAATGAGCAGTTCTTC. The encoded protein is CASIQNNEQFF.

This clonotype was detected ten times or more. The junction departs from germline at one end; a sequencing error may be responsible. This chain joins TRBV3-1 and TRBJ2-3; TRBD2 might be the D (5 bases). The CDR3 totals 12 residues. In germline, CDR1 is LGHDT, CDR2 YNNKEL (reference sequence). CDR3 DNA: TGTGCCAGCAGCCAAGTCGAGAGGGTGCAAGTGTTT. Its translation is CASSQVERVQVF.

The chain couples TRBV27 to TRBJ1-1, with a possible D match to TRBD1 (6 bases). The CDR3 covers 14 residues. CDR1 and CDR2 from the germline V gene are MNHEY and SMNVEV (reference sequence). V shed 6 bases and J shed 3 bases, with 14 bases lying between them. DNA of the CDR3: TGTGCCAGCAGCAGAGGACAGTGGGACACTGAAGCTTTCTTT. Protein sequence: CASSRGQWDTEAFF.

This sequence joins TRBV5-1 and TRBJ2-2; D is possibly TRBD1 (6 bases). The CDR3 has 14 residues. CDR1 is SGHRS and CDR2 is YFSETQ in the germline V gene. Trimming pared 4 bases from V and 4 bases from J, leaving 11 bases between. CDR3: CASSPDRITGELFF. In DNA, the CDR3 is TGCGCCAGCAGCCCGGACAGAATCACCGGGGAGCTGTTTTTT.

This clonotype was detected only a few times. The rearrangement links TRBV20-1 to TRBJ2-1, with TRBD2 matching over 11 bases. J was trimmed by 7 bases and V by 5 bases; bases with no gene match: 10. The CDR3 extends over 15 amino acids. Germline V gene sequence: CDR1 DFQATT, CDR2 SNEGSKA (reference sequence). For the CDR3, the DNA is TGCAGTGCTCCCGTACTAGCGGGAGCGAAAAATGAGCAGTTCTTC. Translating gives CSAPVLAGAKNEQFF.

On this clonotype itself: A read error may account for a junction end that differs from germline. The rearrangement links TRBV4-3 to TRBJ1-5, with 7 nucleotides matching TRBD1. Germline values: CDR1 LGHNA, CDR2 YSLEER. The CDR3 consists of 14 residues. DNA of the CDR3: TGCGTCAGCAGCCGCGGGACAGTAAATCAGCCCCAGCATTTT. Its translation: CVSSRGTVNQPQHF.